The 4 T cell receptor beta chains below were found in one sample sequenced in a study of T cell responses to AZD1222 COVID-19 vaccine. The repertoire was sequenced with immunoSEQ multiplex PCR; TCRdb's copy has only in-frame clones and lacks some. Of 90,000 to 100,000 clones listed, 88% are singletons. Sequencing used peripheral blood, obtained on day 0 of AZD1222 vaccination. Source of these receptors: an adult in good health.

The chain uses TRBV24-1 and TRBJ2-7; possibly TRBD1 for D (6 bases). The CDR3 consists of 14 residues. Germline V gene sequence: CDR1 KGHDR, CDR2 SFDVKD. Trimming pared 3 bases from V and 4 bases from J, leaving 12 bases between. This chain's CDR3 is CATSDAGTPYEQYF. The DNA for the CDR3 is TGTGCCACCAGTGATGCCGGGACACCTTACGAGCAGTACTTC.

The genes are TRBV5-8 and TRBJ1-4, with D possibly TRBD1 on 5 matching bases. V lost 2 bases to trimming and J lost 11 bases, with 16 bases between them. Germline V gene sequence: CDR1 SGHTS, CDR2 YDEGEE. The CDR3 covers 14 residues. The CDR3 DNA sequence: TGTGCCAGCAGCTTTCCCGGGCCCAGGGAGAAACTGTTTTTT. This codes for CASSFPGPREKLFF.

The rearrangement links TRBV20-1 to TRBJ1-1; D gene ambiguous. Deletions cut 4 bases from V and 1 base from J, with 4 bases between. Germline V gene sequence: CDR1 DFQATT, CDR2 SNEGSKA (reference sequence). The CDR3 runs 11 residues. CDR3 amino acids: CSAKGNTEAFF. The CDR3 DNA sequence: TGCAGTGCTAAGGGGAACACTGAAGCTTTCTTT.

This chain links TRBV10-1 with TRBJ1-2, with a tentative D call TRBD1 (5 bases). CDR1 and CDR2 (germline): WNHNN, SYGVQD (reference sequence). With 0 bases removed from V and 8 bases from J, the gap between germline ends came to 13 bases. The CDR3 is 14 residues long. The DNA for the CDR3 is TGCGCCAGCAGTGAGTCTCGGGGAAGGGGAGGCTACACCTTC. Translation gives CASSESRGRGGYTF.